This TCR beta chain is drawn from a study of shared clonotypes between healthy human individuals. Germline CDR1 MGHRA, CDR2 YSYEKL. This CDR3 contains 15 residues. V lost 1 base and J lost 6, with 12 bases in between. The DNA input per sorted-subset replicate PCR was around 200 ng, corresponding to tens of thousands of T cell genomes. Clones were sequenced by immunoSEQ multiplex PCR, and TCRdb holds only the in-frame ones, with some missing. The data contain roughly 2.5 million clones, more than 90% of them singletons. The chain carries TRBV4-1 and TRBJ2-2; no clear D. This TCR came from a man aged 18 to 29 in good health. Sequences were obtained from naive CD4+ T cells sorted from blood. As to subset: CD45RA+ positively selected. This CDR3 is CASSQADVEPGELFF. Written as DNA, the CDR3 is TGCGCCAGCAGCCAAGCCGACGTGGAGCCCGGGGAGCTGTTTTTT.